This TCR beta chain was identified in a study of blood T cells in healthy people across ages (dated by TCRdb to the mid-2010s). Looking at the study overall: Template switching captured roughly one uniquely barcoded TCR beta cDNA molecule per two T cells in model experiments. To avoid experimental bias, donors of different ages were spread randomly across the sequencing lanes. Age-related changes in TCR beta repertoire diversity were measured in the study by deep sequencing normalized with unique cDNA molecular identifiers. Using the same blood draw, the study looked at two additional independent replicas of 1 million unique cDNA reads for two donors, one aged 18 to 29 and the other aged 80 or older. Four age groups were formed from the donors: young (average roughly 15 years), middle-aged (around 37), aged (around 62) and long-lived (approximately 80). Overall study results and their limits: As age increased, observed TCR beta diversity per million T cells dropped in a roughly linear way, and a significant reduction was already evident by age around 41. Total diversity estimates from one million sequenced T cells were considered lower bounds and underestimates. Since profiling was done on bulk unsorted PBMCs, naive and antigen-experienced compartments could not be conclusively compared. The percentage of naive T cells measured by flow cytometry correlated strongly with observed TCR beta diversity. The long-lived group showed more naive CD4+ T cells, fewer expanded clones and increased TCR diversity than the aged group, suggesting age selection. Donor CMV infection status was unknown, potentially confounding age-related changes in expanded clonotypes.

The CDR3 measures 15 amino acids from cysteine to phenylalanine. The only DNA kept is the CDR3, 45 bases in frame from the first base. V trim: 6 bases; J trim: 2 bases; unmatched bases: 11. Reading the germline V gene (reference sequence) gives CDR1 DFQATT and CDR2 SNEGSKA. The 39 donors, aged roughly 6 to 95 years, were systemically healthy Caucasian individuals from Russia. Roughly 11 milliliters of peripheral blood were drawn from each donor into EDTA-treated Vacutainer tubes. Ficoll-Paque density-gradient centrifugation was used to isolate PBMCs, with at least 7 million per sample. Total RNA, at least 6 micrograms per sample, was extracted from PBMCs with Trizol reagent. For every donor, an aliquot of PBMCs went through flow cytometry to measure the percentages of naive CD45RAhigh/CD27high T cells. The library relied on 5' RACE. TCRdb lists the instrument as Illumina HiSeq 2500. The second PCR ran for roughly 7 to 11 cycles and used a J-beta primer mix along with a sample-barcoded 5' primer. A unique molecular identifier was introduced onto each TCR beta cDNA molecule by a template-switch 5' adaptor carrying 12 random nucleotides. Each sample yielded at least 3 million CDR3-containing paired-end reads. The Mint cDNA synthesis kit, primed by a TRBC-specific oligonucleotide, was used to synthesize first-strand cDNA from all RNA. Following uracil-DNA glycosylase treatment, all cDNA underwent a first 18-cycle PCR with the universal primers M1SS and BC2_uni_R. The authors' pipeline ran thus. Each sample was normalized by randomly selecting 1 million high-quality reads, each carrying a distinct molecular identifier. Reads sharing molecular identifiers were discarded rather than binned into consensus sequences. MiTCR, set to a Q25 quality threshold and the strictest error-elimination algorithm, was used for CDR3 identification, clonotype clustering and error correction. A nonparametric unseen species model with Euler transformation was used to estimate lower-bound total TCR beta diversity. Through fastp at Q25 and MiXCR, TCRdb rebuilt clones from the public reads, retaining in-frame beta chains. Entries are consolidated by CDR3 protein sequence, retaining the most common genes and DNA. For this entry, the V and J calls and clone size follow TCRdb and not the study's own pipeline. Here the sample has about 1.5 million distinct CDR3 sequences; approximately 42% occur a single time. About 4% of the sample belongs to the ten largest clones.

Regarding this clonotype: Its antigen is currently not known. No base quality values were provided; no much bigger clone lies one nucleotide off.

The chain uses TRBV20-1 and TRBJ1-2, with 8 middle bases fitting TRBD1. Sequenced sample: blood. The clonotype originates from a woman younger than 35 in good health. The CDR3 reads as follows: CSATRTGRVNYGYTF. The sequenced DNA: TGCAGTGCGACCAGGACAGGGCGGGTGAACTATGGCTACACCTTC.